These T cell receptor beta chains were read from a single sample in a study of blood T cell repertoires in COVID-19. The repertoire was sequenced with immunoSEQ multiplex PCR; TCRdb's copy has only in-frame clones and lacks some. The sample holds 150,000 to 200,000 clones, 60% to 85% seen once. The sequenced sample consisted of peripheral blood. The source of these receptors is a man aged 55 to 70 with acute or convalescent COVID-19. CDR3s include the opening cysteine and the closing phenylalanine or tryptophan. D genes are given only for firm matches. Size values are once, few and many counts, or a class for expanded clones, and some rows have none.

clone size	D gene	V gene	J gene	CDR3 DNA	CDR3 protein
NA	TRBD1	TRBV6-6	TRBJ1-1	TGTGCCAGCAGCCACCGGACAGGGGGCAAGAACACTGAAGCTTTCTTT	CASSHRTGGKNTEAFF
NA	NA	TRBV24-1	TRBJ2-2	TGTGCCACCAGTGACCGGACAGCGAACACCGGGGAGCTGTTTTTT	CATSDRTANTGELFF
NA	TRBD1	TRBV5-1	TRBJ2-3	TGCGCCAGCAGCCGTGCGGGACAGGGAAGGGACACAGATACGCAGTATTTT	CASSRAGQGRDTDTQYF
NA	NA	TRBV15	TRBJ2-1	TGTGCCACCAGCAGAGGTCAAACAGCCTACAATGAGCAGTTCTTC	CATSRGQTAYNEQFF
few	TRBD1	TRBV27	TRBJ2-3	TGTGCCAGCAACACGTGGACAGGGCGCGCAGATACGCAGTATTTT	CASNTWTGRADTQYF
NA	NA	TRBV2	TRBJ2-7	TGTGCCAGCAGTCACCGGGGCTACGAGCAGTACTTC	CASSHRGYEQYF
NA	NA	TRBV5-1	TRBJ1-1	TGCGCCAGCAGCTTGGCTTTGACATTTATGAACACTGAAGCTTTCTTT	CASSLALTFMNTEAFF
NA	NA	TRBV16	TRBJ2-3	TGTGCCAGCAGCCAGATCCAGGGGTATACAGATACGCAGTATTTT	CASSQIQGYTDTQYF
NA	NA	TRBV4-2	TRBJ1-2	TGTGCCAGCAGCCAAGATTTAGGACTCAAAGGCTACACCTTC	CASSQDLGLKGYTF
NA	TRBD2	TRBV7-6	TRBJ2-3	TGTGCCAGCAGCTTAGCTAGCGGGGGCACAGATACGCAGTATTTT	CASSLASGGTDTQYF
NA	TRBD2	TRBV5-4	TRBJ2-5	TGTGCCAGCAGCCCGAGCGGGGGGGAGACCCAGTACTTC	CASSPSGGETQYF
NA	TRBD1	TRBV5-1	TRBJ1-1	TGCGCCAGCAGCTCCGGACAGGGGGGATTGAACACTGAAGCTTTCTTT	CASSSGQGGLNTEAFF
NA	NA	TRBV16	TRBJ2-2	TGTGCCAGCAGCCAATCTTTCACTCTAGTAAACACCGGGGAGCTGTTTTTT	CASSQSFTLVNTGELFF
NA	NA	TRBV14	TRBJ1-1	TGTGCCAGCAGCCAAGATGCCGGGACAATGAACACTGAAGCTTTCTTT	CASSQDAGTMNTEAFF
NA	NA	TRBV29-1	TRBJ2-3	TGCAGCGTTGAAGGGACAGAAACTAGCACAGATACGCAGTATTTT	CSVEGTETSTDTQYF
NA	TRBD1	TRBV5-1	TRBJ2-1	TGCGCCAGCAGCTCCTGGACAGGGAGCAATGAGCAGTTCTTC	CASSSWTGSNEQFF
NA	TRBD1	TRBV30	TRBJ2-7	TGTGCCTGGAGTAGGGGACAGTCTTACGAGCAGTACTTC	CAWSRGQSYEQYF
NA	NA	TRBV9	TRBJ1-3	TGTGCCAGCAGCGTAAGGAGCTCTGGAAACACCATATATTTT	CASSVRSSGNTIYF
NA	NA	TRBV28	TRBJ1-1	TGTGCCAGCAATCCGGGGAACACTGAAGCTTTCTTT	CASNPGNTEAFF
NA	TRBD1	TRBV11-2	TRBJ1-2	TGTGCCAGCGCGAGGGAAGGACAGGGGTACACCTTC	CASAREGQGYTF
NA	NA	TRBV12-3/TRBV12-4	TRBJ2-7	TGTGCCAGCAGTTTAGCGCTCCGGGAGCAGTACTTC	CASSLALREQYF
NA	NA	TRBV5-6	TRBJ2-1	TGTGCCAGCAGCTCCCCCAGGGGCTCCTACAATGAGCAGTTCTTC	CASSSPRGSYNEQFF
NA	TRBD1	TRBV5-6	TRBJ2-7	TGTGCCAGCAGCGAGGGACAGGGTATATACGAGCAGTACTTC	CASSEGQGIYEQYF
few	NA	TRBV30	TRBJ2-7	TGTGCCTGGAGTGTACCGGGCGGGTCCTACGAGCAGTACTTC	CAWSVPGGSYEQYF
NA	TRBD1	TRBV10-3	TRBJ1-2	TGTGCCATCAAGGAGGAGGGGGCGAGTATTGGAGGCTACACCTTC	CAIKEEGASIGGYTF
NA	NA	TRBV3-1/TRBV3-2	TRBJ1-5	TGTGCCAGCAGCCAAGGTGCGGGCAATCAGCCCCAGCATTTT	CASSQGAGNQPQHF
NA	NA	TRBV18	TRBJ2-4	TGTGCCAGCTCACCGACTAGTGCGGTAGTCGGAAACATTCAGTACTTC	CASSPTSAVVGNIQYF
few	NA	TRBV19	TRBJ2-7	TGTGCCAGTAGTCTGTCAGGGGTCGACGAGCAGTACTTC	CASSLSGVDEQYF
NA	NA	TRBV9	TRBJ1-3	TGTGCCAGCAGCGTATCCTCCCAGGACTCTGGAAACACCATATATTTT	CASSVSSQDSGNTIYF
few	NA	TRBV6-6	TRBJ1-1	TGTGCCAGTCGCGGGGGGAACACTGAAGCTTTCTTT	CASRGGNTEAFF
NA	NA	TRBV2	TRBJ2-1	TGTGCCAGCAGCGCCCGGGGTAATTCCTACAATGAGCAGTTCTTC	CASSARGNSYNEQFF
NA	NA	TRBV7-2	TRBJ2-1	TGTGCCAGCAGCTTACCCGGACAGAGGCAGTTCTTC	CASSLPGQRQFF
NA	TRBD2	TRBV9	TRBJ2-2	TGTGCCAGCAGCGGAAAAGCGGGGGGGCCCACCGGGGAGCTGTTTTTT	CASSGKAGGPTGELFF
NA	TRBD1	TRBV11-3	TRBJ1-1	TGTGCCAGCAGCGCAGGGACAGGGTGGAACACTGAAGCTTTCTTT	CASSAGTGWNTEAFF
NA	NA	TRBV11-2	TRBJ2-7	TGTGCCAGCAGCTTAGATCCCAGGGACGAGCAGTACTTC	CASSLDPRDEQYF
NA	TRBD1	TRBV3-1/TRBV3-2	TRBJ1-2	TGTGCCAGCAGCCAGGAAGGGACAGGTCGGGGCTACACCTTC	CASSQEGTGRGYTF
NA	TRBD2	TRBV6-4	TRBJ2-1	TGTGCCAGCAGTGTCAGCGGGGGGGCCGTCAATGAGCAGTTCTTC	CASSVSGGAVNEQFF
few	TRBD1	TRBV5-1	TRBJ1-3	TGCGCCAGCAGCCCGGGACAGGCCCAAAACACCATATATTTT	CASSPGQAQNTIYF
NA	NA	TRBV6-5	TRBJ1-1	TGTGCCAGCACGGATCGACAGCCAAACACTGAAGCTTTCTTT	CASTDRQPNTEAFF
NA	NA	TRBV18	TRBJ2-7	TGTGCCAGCTCACCACCAGGGGGAAAGGACGAGCAGTACTTC	CASSPPGGKDEQYF
NA	TRBD2	TRBV7-3	TRBJ2-1	TGTGCCAGCAGCTTACTAGCGGGGGGAGTTGAGCAGTTCTTC	CASSLLAGGVEQFF
NA	NA	TRBV28	TRBJ2-7	TGTGCCTCCGCCGCGCTTGTGCAGTACTTC	CASAALVQYF
few	NA	TRBV6-1	TRBJ1-5	TGTGCCAGCAGCGAAGTGGGCGCCGATAGCAATCAGCCCCAGCATTTT	CASSEVGADSNQPQHF
NA	TRBD1	TRBV6-1	TRBJ1-2	TGTGCCAGCAGTGAGGGACAGACAAACTATGGCTACACCTTC	CASSEGQTNYGYTF
NA	NA	TRBV30	TRBJ2-6	TGTGCCTGGAGTCGGGAATCTGGGGCCAACGTCCTGACTTTC	CAWSRESGANVLTF
NA	TRBD2	TRBV2	TRBJ2-1	TGTGCCAGCAGACAACTAGCGGGGGGCTCGAATGAGCAGTTCTTC	CASRQLAGGSNEQFF
NA	NA	TRBV19	TRBJ1-2	TGTGCCAGTAGTATTGGATTCGGACAGTACGCCTACACCTTC	CASSIGFGQYAYTF
NA	NA	TRBV29-1	TRBJ2-2	TGCAGCGTTGATGGGCAGGACACCGGGGAGCTGTTTTTT	CSVDGQDTGELFF
NA	TRBD1	TRBV5-6	TRBJ2-3	TGTGCCAGCAGGCGGCTAACAGGGGGAGCGACAGATACGCAGTATTTT	CASRRLTGGATDTQYF
NA	NA	TRBV20-1	TRBJ1-2	TGCAGTGCTAGGTCCCAGGGGGGCTACACCTTC	CSARSQGGYTF